This TCR beta chain was identified during a study of blood T cell repertoires in COVID-19. Study-level information: Collection of acute and convalescent COVID-19 samples took place in the United States, Italy and Spain. PBMCs, B-cell-depleted T cells, or T cells were the source of the cDNA or gDNA that made up the material.

This CDR3 is 16 amino acids long. Looked up from germline, CDR1 is SGHKS and CDR2 is YYEKEE (reference sequence). The V segment lost 0 bases and the J segment 0 bases; nucleotides outside the gene matches: 5. Study processing details: The assay estimated nucleated cells by amplifying reference gene primers. Some clones are missing from TCRdb's copy, which holds only in-frame ones; the method was immunoSEQ multiplex PCR. D and trimming come from the DNA, and the V and J calls and clone size come from that table. Of 150,000 to 200,000 clones in the sample, roughly 85% were seen once. The rearrangement uses TRBV5-5 and TRBJ1-1, with TRBD1 matching 7 bases. What was sequenced was peripheral blood. This sequence originates from a man in his fifties or sixties with acute or convalescent COVID-19. CDR3 region: CASSLAEDRMNTEAFF. The CDR3, as DNA: TGTGCCAGCAGCTTGGCCGAGGACAGGATGAACACTGAAGCTTTCTTT.